A single sample is the source of the 32 T cell receptor beta chains below, sequenced in a study of T-cell memory formation after mild COVID-19. TCRdb analysed the 5' RACE reads with MiXCR anew, one entry per CDR3 protein. The sample lists 200,000 or so distinct CDR3 sequences, about 17% seen once, with roughly 2.6% in the top ten. Sequencing used PBMCs or a T cell subset sorted from them (not recorded which). These receptors were taken from an adult woman who had mild COVID-19 (a few samples of this study predate the infection). Cell type and time point are not known.

The chain has TRBV13 and TRBJ2-3, with D possibly being TRBD2 (5 bases). Germline V gene sequence: CDR1 PRHDT, CDR2 FYEKMQ (reference sequence). The V gene lost 0 bases and the J gene lost 2 bases, with 12 bases spanning the gap. The CDR3 runs to 16 residues. The chain's CDR3 is CASSLGQLAFTDTQYF. In DNA form, the CDR3 reads TGTGCCAGCAGCTTAGGCCAGCTAGCCTTCACAGATACGCAGTATTTT.

This clonotype was seen more than once but under ten times. The V and J genes are TRBV3-1 and TRBJ1-1; TRBD1 aligns across 7 bases. The trim removed 4 bases at V and 1 base at J, leaving 6 bases unmatched. The germline CDR1 and CDR2 sequences are LGHDT and YNNKEL (reference sequence). CDR3 length: 15 amino acids. CDR3 residues: CASSPGNRGNTEAFF. For the CDR3, the DNA is TGTGCCAGCAGCCCTGGGAACAGGGGGAACACTGAAGCTTTCTTT.

The genes are TRBV2 and TRBJ2-3, with D uncertain. CDR1 and CDR2 (germline): SNHLY, FYNNEI. The CDR3 runs to 16 residues. V shed 2 bases and J shed 2 bases, with 14 bases lying between them. In DNA form, the CDR3 reads TGTGCCAGCAGTGAAACCGGCAACCCAGCCACAGATACGCAGTATTTT. Translated, it gives CASSETGNPATDTQYF.

The chain links TRBV9 to TRBJ1-5; 8 bases match TRBD1. Germline lookup yields CDR1 SGDLS and CDR2 YYNGEE. V trimming: 0 bases; J trimming: 1 base; junction bases outside the gene matches: 3. The CDR3 has 16 amino acids. CDR3 sequence: CASSVGDRISNQPQHF. Written as DNA, the CDR3 is TGTGCCAGCAGCGTAGGGGACAGGATAAGCAATCAGCCCCAGCATTTT. The whole variable domain, remainder taken from reference TRBV9 and TRBJ1-5, is DSGVTQTPKHLITATGQRVTLRCSPRSGDLSVYWYQQSLDQGLQFLIQYYNGEERAKGNILERFSAQQFPDLHSELNLSSLELGDSALYFCASSVGDRISNQPQHFGDGTRLSIL.

This chain connects TRBV7-2 to TRBJ2-3, with TRBD2 matching 9 bases. J lost 2 bases, V lost 4 bases, and 10 bases had no gene match. The CDR3 consists of 17 residues. Germline CDR1 is SGHTA and CDR2 is FQGNSA. The CDR3 loop reads CASSYRAGGILTDTQYF. The CDR3 DNA follows: TGTGCCAGCAGCTACAGAGCGGGGGGAATACTCACAGATACGCAGTATTTT.

This rearrangement joins TRBV7-8 to TRBJ1-1; no clear D. Trimming took 6 bases from V and 2 from J, leaving 10 bases between them. The CDR3 covers 13 residues. Germline CDR1 SGHVS, CDR2 FQNEAQ. CDR3 amino acids: CASRVTSNTEAFF. The CDR3 bases are TGTGCCAGCAGAGTCACATCTAACACTGAAGCTTTCTTT.

CDR3 protein: CASTPPKREGSEQYF. CDR3 DNA: TGTGCCAGCACCCCCCCGAAGCGGGAGGGTAGCGAGCAGTACTTC. The V call is TRBV7-8, the J call TRBJ2-7, with 10 bases that match TRBD2. The CDR3 is made up of 15 amino acids. Germline CDR1 reads SGHVS; CDR2 reads FQNEAQ. Trimming took 7 bases from V and 6 from J; bases not matched to a gene: 12. Full variable domain (remainder filled in from reference TRBV7-8 and TRBJ2-7): GAGVSQSPRYKVAKRGQDVALRCDPISGHVSLFWYQQALGQGPEFLTYFQNEAQLDKSGLPSDRFFAERPEGSVSTLKIQRTQQEDSAVYLCASTPPKREGSEQYFGPGTRLTVT.

The table lists this clonotype with a few counts. The chain employs TRBV20-1 and TRBJ2-7, with a possible D match to TRBD2 (6 bases). Germline CDR1 DFQATT, CDR2 SNEGSKA (reference sequence). The length of the CDR3 is 18 residues. With 3 bases removed from V and 6 bases from J, the gap between germline ends came to 30 bases. Here the CDR3 reads CSASLLKSNSGMRSEQYF. CDR3 DNA: TGCAGTGCTAGTCTTCTTAAATCAAATAGCGGTATGCGATCCGAGCAGTACTTC.

The V gene is TRBV7-9, the J gene TRBJ1-2; D is unresolved. Trimming took 1 base from V and 6 from J, leaving 6 bases between them. The CDR3 extends over 12 amino acids. The germline CDR1 and CDR2 sequences are SEHNR and FQNEAQ (reference sequence). The CDR3 sequence is CASSLGWDGYTF. CDR3 nucleotide sequence: TGTGCCAGCAGCTTAGGGTGGGATGGCTACACCTTC.

This clonotype was seen a few times. The rearrangement joins TRBV4-3 to TRBJ1-1; D not certain. V was pared by 0 bases and J by 5 bases, with 10 bases between. Germline-derived CDR1 and CDR2 are LGHNA and YSLEER. CDR3 length equals 14 residues. In DNA form, the CDR3 reads TGCGCCAGCAGCCAAGATGTGGGGATTACTGAAGCTTTCTTT. Its protein product is CASSQDVGITEAFF.

This clonotype has a handful of counts. The chain combines TRBV18 with TRBJ2-1, with D tentatively TRBD2 (6 bases). Germline CDR1 KGHSH, CDR2 LQKENI. V shed 2 bases and J shed 7 bases, with 21 bases lying between them. The CDR3 covers 17 residues. This CDR3 is CASSPWGDLLVRNEQFF. CDR3 DNA: TGTGCCAGCTCACCATGGGGGGATTTGCTGGTTCGGAATGAGCAGTTCTTC.

There are a few counts of this clonotype. The rearrangement joins TRBV7-9 to TRBJ1-2, with 7 bases matching TRBD1. The CDR3 totals 15 residues. Trimming cost V 0 bases and J 3 bases; bases outside gene matches: 4. The germline gives CDR1 SEHNR, CDR2 FQNEAQ (reference sequence). CDR3 bases: TGTGCCAGCAGCTTAGCCCAGGGGGTCTACTATGGCTACACCTTC. Protein product: CASSLAQGVYYGYTF.

V gene TRBV6-5 combines with J gene TRBJ2-5; 11 nucleotides match TRBD2. J gave up 4 bases and V 4 bases, and 8 bases lay outside the gene matches. The CDR3 spans 16 residues. From germline, CDR1 is MNHEY and CDR2 SVGAGI. The CDR3 loop is CASSLTSGVKRETQYF. Written as DNA, the CDR3 is TGTGCCAGCAGTTTGACTAGCGGGGTTAAGCGAGAGACCCAGTACTTC.

The chain uses TRBV4-2 and TRBJ2-3, with D uncertain. Trimming pared 1 base from V and 4 bases from J, leaving 12 bases between. The germline gives CDR1 LGHNA, CDR2 YNFKEQ. The CDR3 has 15 residues. The CDR3 reads CASSQVGQAADTQYF. The CDR3 DNA reads as TGTGCCAGCAGCCAAGTAGGTCAGGCCGCAGATACGCAGTATTTT.

J is TRBJ2-3 and V is TRBV5-5; D gene unclear. The CDR3 has 16 amino acids. Trimming stripped 0 bases from V and 0 bases from J, with 11 bases between. Germline V gene data show CDR1 as SGHKS and CDR2 as YYEKEE (reference sequence). The CDR3 DNA reads as TGTGCCAGCAGCTTGGAGCAGACGGCAAGCACAGATACGCAGTATTTT. The encoded protein is CASSLEQTASTDTQYF. The full variable domain, completed using reference TRBV5-5 and TRBJ2-3, is DAGVTQSPTHLIKTRGQQVTLRCSPISGHKSVSWYQQVLGQGPQFIFQYYEKEERGRGNFPDRFSARQFPNYSSELNVNALLLGDSALYLCASSLEQTASTDTQYFGPGTRLTVL.

This chain connects TRBV18 to TRBJ2-3, with TRBD1 identical over 8 bases. Germline V gene sequence: CDR1 KGHSH, CDR2 LQKENI. The CDR3 runs to 14 residues. V was pared by 4 bases and J by 1 base, with 1 base of the junction left unmatched. The CDR3 DNA sequence: TGTGCCAGCTCACAGGACAGGGGCACAGATACGCAGTATTTT. As protein: CASSQDRGTDTQYF.

The chain has TRBV5-1 and TRBJ2-4; 9 nucleotides line up with TRBD1. Trimming took 5 bases from V and 5 from J; bases not matched to a gene: 5. This CDR3 contains 14 residues. Germline CDR1 SGHRS, CDR2 YFSETQ. The DNA for the CDR3 is TGCGCCAGCAGTCCGGGACAGGGCCAAAACATTCAGTACTTC. It is translated as CASSPGQGQNIQYF.

This clonotype came up many times. CDR3 DNA: TGCGCCAGCAGCCAAGAGGGAAGGAATTACAATGAGCAGTTCTTC. As protein: CASSQEGRNYNEQFF. The chain links TRBV4-1 to TRBJ2-1; D uncertain. The germline V gene has CDR1 MGHRA and CDR2 YSYEKL. Trimming left V 0 bases short and J 4 bases short, with 10 bases between. The CDR3 is 15 amino acids.

As concerns this clonotype: At one boundary the junction diverges from the germline segment, which might be a read error. V is TRBV19 and J is TRBJ1-1, with 8 bases that match TRBD1. The CDR3 totals 13 residues. CDR1 and CDR2 from the germline V gene are LNHDA and SQIVND (reference sequence). CDR3 protein: CASSIDAGGRAFF. DNA for the CDR3: TGTGCCAGTAGTATAGATGCAGGGGGCAGAGCTTTCTTC. The full variable domain, completed using reference TRBV19 and TRBJ1-1, is DGGITQSPKYLFRKEGQNVTLSCEQNLNHDAMYWYRQDPGQGLRLIYYSQIVNDFQKGDIAEGYSVSREKKESFPLTVTSAQKNPTAFYLCASSIDAGGRAFFGQGTRLTVV.

The chain joins TRBV5-1 to TRBJ1-5, with D perhaps matching TRBD1 (5 bases). The CDR3 spans 17 residues. The V gene's germline CDR1 is SGHRS and CDR2 YFSETQ. Trimming took off 0 bases at V and 0 bases at J, with 13 bases between the two ends. In nucleotides, the CDR3 is TGCGCCAGCAGCTTGGCCCGGGGGTCATATAGCAATCAGCCCCAGCATTTT. Protein: CASSLARGSYSNQPQHF.

Concerning this clonotype: One end of the junction is discordant with germline, which a read error may explain. This rearrangement joins TRBV18 to TRBJ1-5; D possibly corresponds to TRBD1 (6 bases). This CDR3 is 15 amino acids long. Germline CDR1 reads KGHSH; CDR2 reads LQKENI. The CDR3 sequence: CPSSPGQGNNQPQHF. Here the CDR3 DNA reads TGCCCCAGCTCACCAGGCCAGGGGAACAATCAGCCCCAGCATTTT. Supplemented by reference TRBV18 and TRBJ1-5, the full variable domain reads NAGVMQNPRHLVRRRGQEARLRCSPMKGHSHVYWYRQLPEEGLKFMVYLQKENIIDESGMPKERFSAEFPKEGPSILRIQQVVRGDSAAYFCPSSPGQGNNQPQHFGDGTRLSIL.

This clonotype has ten or more counts. The rearrangement links TRBV9 to TRBJ2-2; D is uncertain. Germline V CDR1 and CDR2: SGDLS, YYNGEE. V lost 1 base, J lost 6 bases, and 10 bases lay in between. The CDR3 covers 14 residues. The CDR3, as DNA: TGTGCCAGCAGCGTAACCGTGGGCGCCGGGGAGCTGTTTTTT. Amino acids: CASSVTVGAGELFF.

This clonotype turned up a few times. The chain couples TRBV5-4 to TRBJ2-7; weak D call: TRBD1 (5 bases). Germline V gene sequence: CDR1 SGHNT, CDR2 YYREEE (reference sequence). The CDR3 runs 13 residues. Trimming cost V 0 bases and J 7 bases, with 11 bases left between them. Here the CDR3 DNA reads TGTGCCAGCAGCTTGGCCATTACAGGAGAGCAGTACTTC. Protein sequence: CASSLAITGEQYF.

This chain connects TRBV12-5 to TRBJ1-1; 8 bases map to TRBD1. Germline V lookup: CDR1 LGHNT, CDR2 FRNRAP. V lost 0 bases, J lost 1 base, and 4 bases stayed unmatched. This CDR3 spans 16 amino acids. The chain's CDR3 is CASGLVIGTGNTEAFF. The CDR3 bases are TGTGCTAGTGGTTTGGTAATTGGGACAGGGAACACTGAAGCTTTCTTT.

A few counts support this clonotype. The chain recombines TRBV5-1 with TRBJ2-7; the D gene is possibly TRBD2 (5 bases). This CDR3 is built from 16 residues. Trimming removed 0 bases from V and 7 bases from J, with 20 bases in between. Germline V lookup: CDR1 SGHRS, CDR2 YFSETQ. The CDR3 sequence is CASSLASQTTPGEQYF. For the CDR3, the DNA is TGCGCCAGCAGCTTGGCCAGTCAGACCACCCCGGGGGAGCAGTACTTC.

This rearrangement joins TRBV11-2 to TRBJ1-6; D is possibly TRBD1 (5 bases). V gave up 3 bases and J gave up 8 bases, with 8 bases separating them. The germline gives CDR1 SGHAT, CDR2 FQNNGV. CDR3 length equals 13 residues. CDR3 protein: CASSFQGDSPLHF. CDR3 sequence (DNA): TGTGCCAGCAGCTTTCAGGGCGATTCACCCCTCCACTTT.

There are a few counts of this clonotype. CDR3 in amino acids: CASGPTHTGANTEAFF. In DNA, the CDR3 is TGTGCTAGTGGTCCCACCCACACAGGGGCGAACACTGAAGCTTTCTTT. The V gene is TRBV12-5, the J gene TRBJ1-1; 7 nucleotides align to TRBD1. Germline CDR1 and CDR2: LGHNT and FRNRAP. Trimming cost V 5 bases and J 1 base; bases outside gene matches: 10. The CDR3 length is 16 residues.

This chain uses TRBV12-3 or TRBV12-4 with TRBJ1-2; 7 bases agree with TRBD1. This CDR3 region has 13 residues. The trim removed 6 bases at V and 6 bases at J, leaving 7 bases unmatched. The CDR3 region is CASSAGQVNGYTF. CDR3 DNA: TGTGCCAGCAGCGCCGGACAGGTTAATGGCTACACCTTC.

This clonotype was seen just once. The chain employs TRBV6-1 and TRBJ1-1; D remains ambiguous. The V and J ends lost 3 bases and 9 bases respectively, with 14 bases between them. There are 13 residues in the CDR3. Germline V lookup: CDR1 MNHNS, CDR2 SASEGT. The CDR3 bases are TGTGCCAGCAGTGACCAGACGGGAGCCCAAGCTTTCTTT. It yields the protein CASSDQTGAQAFF.

The chain links TRBV20-1 to TRBJ1-6; TRBD1 might be the D (5 bases). The V end lost 0 bases, the J end lost 5 bases, and 11 bases lay between the germline ends. CDR1 DFQATT and CDR2 SNEGSKA come from the germline V gene (reference sequence). The CDR3 is 15 amino acids. Here the CDR3 reads CSARERGRDNSPLHF. The CDR3 nucleotides read TGCAGTGCTAGAGAGCGGGGCAGGGATAATTCACCCCTCCACTTT.

The chain has TRBV9 and TRBJ1-1, with D perhaps TRBD1 (6 bases). In germline, CDR1 is SGDLS, CDR2 YYNGEE. The CDR3 loop spans 15 amino acids. Trimming shortened V by 2 bases and J by 1 base, and 12 bases separated the two germline ends. The CDR3 reads CASSVRGGTNTEAFF. The CDR3 nucleotides are TGTGCCAGCAGCGTTAGGGGGGGGACGAACACTGAAGCTTTCTTT.

The chain has TRBV3-1 and TRBJ1-1; perhaps TRBD1 as D (6 bases). Germline CDR1 reads LGHDT; CDR2 reads YNNKEL (reference sequence). Trimming took 4 bases from V and 8 from J, leaving 23 bases between them. CDR3 size: 16 residues. CDR3 sequence: CASSLHYRAGATEAFF. The CDR3 DNA reads as TGTGCCAGCAGCCTTCATTATCGAGCAGGGGCAACAGAAGCTTTCTTT.